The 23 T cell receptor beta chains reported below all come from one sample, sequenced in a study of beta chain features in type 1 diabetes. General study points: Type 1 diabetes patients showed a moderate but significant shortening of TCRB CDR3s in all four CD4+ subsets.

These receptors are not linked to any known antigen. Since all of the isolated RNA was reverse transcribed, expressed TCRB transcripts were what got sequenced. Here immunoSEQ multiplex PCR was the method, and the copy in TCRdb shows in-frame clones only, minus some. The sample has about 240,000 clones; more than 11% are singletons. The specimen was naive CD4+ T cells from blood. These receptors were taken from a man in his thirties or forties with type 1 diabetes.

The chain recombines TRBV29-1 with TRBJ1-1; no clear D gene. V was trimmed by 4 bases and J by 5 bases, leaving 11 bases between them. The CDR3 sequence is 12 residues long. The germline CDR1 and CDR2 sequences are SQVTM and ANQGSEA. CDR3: CSVAGGGTEAFF. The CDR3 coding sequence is TGCAGCGTTGCGGGCGGAGGAACTGAAGCTTTCTTT. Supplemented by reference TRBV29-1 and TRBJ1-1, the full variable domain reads SAVISQKPSRDICQRGTSLTIQCQVDSQVTMMFWYRQQPGQSLTLIATANQGSEATYESGFVIDKFPISRPNLTFSTLTVSNMSPEDSSIYLCSVAGGGTEAFFGQGTRLTVV.

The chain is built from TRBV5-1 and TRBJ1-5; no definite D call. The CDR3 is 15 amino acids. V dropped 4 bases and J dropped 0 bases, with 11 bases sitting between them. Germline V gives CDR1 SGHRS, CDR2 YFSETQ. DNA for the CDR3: TGCGCCAGCAGCGTAGGACTTTATAGCAATCAGCCCCAGCATTTT. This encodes CASSVGLYSNQPQHF. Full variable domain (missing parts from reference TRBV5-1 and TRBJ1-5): KAGVTQTPRYLIKTRGQQVTLSCSPISGHRSVSWYQQTPGQGLQFLFEYFSETQRNKGNFPGRFSGRQFSNSRSEMNVSTLELGDSALYLCASSVGLYSNQPQHFGDGTRLSIL.

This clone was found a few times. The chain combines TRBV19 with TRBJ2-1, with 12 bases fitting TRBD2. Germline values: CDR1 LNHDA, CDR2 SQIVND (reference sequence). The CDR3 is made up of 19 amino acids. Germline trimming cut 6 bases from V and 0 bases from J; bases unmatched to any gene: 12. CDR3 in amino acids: CASSPTGLAGPSSYNEQFF. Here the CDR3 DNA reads TGTGCCAGTAGCCCGACGGGACTAGCGGGCCCGAGCTCCTACAATGAGCAGTTCTTC. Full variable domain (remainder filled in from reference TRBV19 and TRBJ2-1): DGGITQSPKYLFRKEGQNVTLSCEQNLNHDAMYWYRQDPGQGLRLIYYSQIVNDFQKGDIAEGYSVSREKKESFPLTVTSAQKNPTAFYLCASSPTGLAGPSSYNEQFFGPGTRLTVL.

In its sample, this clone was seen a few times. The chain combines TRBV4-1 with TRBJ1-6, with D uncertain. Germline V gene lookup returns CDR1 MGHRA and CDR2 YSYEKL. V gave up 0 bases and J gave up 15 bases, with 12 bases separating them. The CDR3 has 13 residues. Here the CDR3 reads CASSQDRRDRLHF. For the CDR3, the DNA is TGCGCCAGCAGCCAAGATAGGAGGGATCGCCTCCACTTT.

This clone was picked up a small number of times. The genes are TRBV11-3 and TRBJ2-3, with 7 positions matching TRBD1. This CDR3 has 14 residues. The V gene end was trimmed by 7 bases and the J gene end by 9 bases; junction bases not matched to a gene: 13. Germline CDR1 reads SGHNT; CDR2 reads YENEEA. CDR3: CASTKGQPFGTQYF. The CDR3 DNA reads TGTGCCAGCACGAAGGGACAGCCGTTTGGAACGCAGTATTTT. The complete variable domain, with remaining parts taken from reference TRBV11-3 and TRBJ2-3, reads EAGVVQSPRYKIIEKKQPVAFWCNPISGHNTLYWYLQNLGQGPELLIRYENEEAVDDSQLPKDRFSAERLKGVDSTLKIQPAELGDSAVYLCASTKGQPFGTQYFGPGTRLTVL.

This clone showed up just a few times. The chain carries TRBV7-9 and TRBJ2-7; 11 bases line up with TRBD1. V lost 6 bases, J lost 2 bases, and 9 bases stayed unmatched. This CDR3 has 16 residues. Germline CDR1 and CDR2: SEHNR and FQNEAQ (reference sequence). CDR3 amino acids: CASRRTGTGGAYEQYF. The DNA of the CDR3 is TGTGCCAGCAGACGAACCGGGACAGGGGGTGCCTACGAGCAGTACTTC. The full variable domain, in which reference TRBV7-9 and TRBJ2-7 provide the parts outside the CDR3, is DTGVSQNPRHKITKRGQNVTFRCDPISEHNRLYWYRQTLGQGPEFLTYFQNEAQLEKSRLLSDRFSAERPKGSFSTLEIQRTEQGDSAMYLCASRRTGTGGAYEQYFGPGTRLTVT.

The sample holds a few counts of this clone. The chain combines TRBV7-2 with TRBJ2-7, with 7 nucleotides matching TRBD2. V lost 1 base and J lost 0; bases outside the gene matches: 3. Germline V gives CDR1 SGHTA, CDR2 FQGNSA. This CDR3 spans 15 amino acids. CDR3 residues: CASSLELAYSYEQYF. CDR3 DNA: TGTGCCAGCAGCTTAGAACTAGCGTACTCCTACGAGCAGTACTTC.

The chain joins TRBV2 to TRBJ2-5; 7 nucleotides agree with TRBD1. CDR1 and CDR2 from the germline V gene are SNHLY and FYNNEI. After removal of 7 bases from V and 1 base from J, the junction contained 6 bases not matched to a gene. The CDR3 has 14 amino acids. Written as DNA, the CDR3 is TGTGCCAGCAAACCCGGGACAGCCCAAGAGACCCAGTACTTC. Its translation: CASKPGTAQETQYF.

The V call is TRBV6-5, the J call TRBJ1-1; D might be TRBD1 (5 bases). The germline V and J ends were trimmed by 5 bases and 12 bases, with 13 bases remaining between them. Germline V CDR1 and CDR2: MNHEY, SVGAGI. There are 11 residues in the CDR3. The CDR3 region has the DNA TGTGCCAGCAGTGCGGGACTTGGAACTTTCTTT. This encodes CASSAGLGTFF.

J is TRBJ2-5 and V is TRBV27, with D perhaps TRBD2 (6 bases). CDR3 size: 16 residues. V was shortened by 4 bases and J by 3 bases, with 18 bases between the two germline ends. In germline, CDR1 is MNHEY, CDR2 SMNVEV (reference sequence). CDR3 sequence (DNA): TGTGCCAGCAGTTCTCTGGGGTGGAGGGGCGAAGAGACCCAGTACTTC. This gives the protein CASSSLGWRGEETQYF.

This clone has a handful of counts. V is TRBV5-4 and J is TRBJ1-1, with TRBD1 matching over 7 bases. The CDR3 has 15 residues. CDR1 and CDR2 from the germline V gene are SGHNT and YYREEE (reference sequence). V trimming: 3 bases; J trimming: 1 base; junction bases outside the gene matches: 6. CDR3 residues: CASSSWTGGNTEAFF. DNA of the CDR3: TGTGCCAGCAGCTCGTGGACAGGAGGGAACACTGAAGCTTTCTTT.

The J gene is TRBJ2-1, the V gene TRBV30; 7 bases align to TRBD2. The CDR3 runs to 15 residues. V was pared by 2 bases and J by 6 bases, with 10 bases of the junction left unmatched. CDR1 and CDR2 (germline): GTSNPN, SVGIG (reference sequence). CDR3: CAWSRGSSGFNEQFF. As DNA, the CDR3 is TGTGCCTGGAGTAGGGGAAGTAGCGGGTTCAATGAGCAGTTCTTC.

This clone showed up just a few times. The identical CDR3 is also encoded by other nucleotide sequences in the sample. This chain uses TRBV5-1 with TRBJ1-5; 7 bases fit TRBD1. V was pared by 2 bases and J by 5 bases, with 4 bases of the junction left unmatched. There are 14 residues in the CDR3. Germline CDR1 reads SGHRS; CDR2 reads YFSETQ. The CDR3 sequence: CASSLGQVDQPQHF. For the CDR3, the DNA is TGCGCCAGCAGCTTAGGACAGGTGGATCAGCCCCAGCATTTT.

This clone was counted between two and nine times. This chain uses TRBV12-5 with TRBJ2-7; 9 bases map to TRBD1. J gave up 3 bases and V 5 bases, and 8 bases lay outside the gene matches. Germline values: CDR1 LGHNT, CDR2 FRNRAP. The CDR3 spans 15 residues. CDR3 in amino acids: CASGDPGQGGYEQYF. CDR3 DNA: TGTGCTAGTGGTGATCCGGGACAGGGAGGCTACGAGCAGTACTTC.

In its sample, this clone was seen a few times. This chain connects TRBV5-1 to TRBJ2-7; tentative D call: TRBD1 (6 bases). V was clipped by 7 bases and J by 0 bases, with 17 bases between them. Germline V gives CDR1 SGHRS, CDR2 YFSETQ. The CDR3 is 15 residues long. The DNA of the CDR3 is TGCGCCAGCGGATTTGCCGGGACAACCTCCTACGAGCAGTACTTC. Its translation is CASGFAGTTSYEQYF.

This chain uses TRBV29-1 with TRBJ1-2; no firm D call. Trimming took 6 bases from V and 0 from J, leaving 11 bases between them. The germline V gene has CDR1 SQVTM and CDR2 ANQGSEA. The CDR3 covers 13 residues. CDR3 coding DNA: TGCAGCGTGGTTGCGGAAGCTAACTATGGCTACACCTTC. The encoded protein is CSVVAEANYGYTF.

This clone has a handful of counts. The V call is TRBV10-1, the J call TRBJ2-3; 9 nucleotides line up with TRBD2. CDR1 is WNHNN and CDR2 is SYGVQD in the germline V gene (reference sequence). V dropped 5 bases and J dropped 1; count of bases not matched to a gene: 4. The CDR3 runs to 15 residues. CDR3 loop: CASSSSGEGTDTQYF. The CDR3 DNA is TGCGCCAGCAGTTCTAGCGGGGAGGGCACAGATACGCAGTATTTT.

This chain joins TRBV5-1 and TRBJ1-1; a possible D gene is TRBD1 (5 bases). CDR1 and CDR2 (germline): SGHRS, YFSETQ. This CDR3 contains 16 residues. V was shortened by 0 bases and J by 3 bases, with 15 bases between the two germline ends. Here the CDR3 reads CASSLGAGLGHTEAFF. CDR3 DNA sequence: TGCGCCAGCAGCTTGGGCGCAGGGCTTGGACACACTGAAGCTTTCTTT.

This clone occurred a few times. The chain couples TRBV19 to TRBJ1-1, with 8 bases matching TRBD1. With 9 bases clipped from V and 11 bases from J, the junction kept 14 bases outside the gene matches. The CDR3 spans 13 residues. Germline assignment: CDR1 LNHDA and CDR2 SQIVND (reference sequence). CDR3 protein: CASCDRGNSLAFF. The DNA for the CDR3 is TGTGCCAGCTGCGACAGGGGTAATTCGTTGGCTTTCTTT.

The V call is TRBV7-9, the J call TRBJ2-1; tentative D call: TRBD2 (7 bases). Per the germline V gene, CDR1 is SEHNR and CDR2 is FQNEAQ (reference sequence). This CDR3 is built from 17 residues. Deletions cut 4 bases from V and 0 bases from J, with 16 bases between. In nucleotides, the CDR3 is TGTGCCAGCAGCTCTGGGAGGGGGGTGAGCTCCTACAATGAGCAGTTCTTC. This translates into CASSSGRGVSSYNEQFF.

CDR3 protein: CASRSWGDQPQHF. The CDR3 nucleotides are TGTGCCAGTAGATCCTGGGGGGATCAGCCCCAGCATTTT. This sequence joins TRBV19 and TRBJ1-5; a weak D match, TRBD1 (5 bases). The V gene's germline CDR1 is LNHDA and CDR2 SQIVND (reference sequence). There are 13 residues in the CDR3. V gave up 6 bases and J gave up 5 bases, with 11 bases separating them.

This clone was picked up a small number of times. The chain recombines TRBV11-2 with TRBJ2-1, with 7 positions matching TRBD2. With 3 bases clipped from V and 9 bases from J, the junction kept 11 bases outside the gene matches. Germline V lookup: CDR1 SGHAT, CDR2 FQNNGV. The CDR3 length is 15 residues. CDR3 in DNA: TGTGCCAGCAGCTTTGTGGGAGGGAAGATCGGTGAGCAGTTCTTC. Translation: CASSFVGGKIGEQFF.

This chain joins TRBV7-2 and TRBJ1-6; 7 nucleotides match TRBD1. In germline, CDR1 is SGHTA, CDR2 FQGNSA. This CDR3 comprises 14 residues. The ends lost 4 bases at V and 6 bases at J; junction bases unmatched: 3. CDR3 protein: CASSSGQINSPLHF. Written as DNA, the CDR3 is TGTGCCAGCAGCTCGGGACAGATTAATTCACCCCTCCACTTT. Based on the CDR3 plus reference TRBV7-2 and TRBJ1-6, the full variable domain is GAGVSQSPSNKVTEKGKDVELRCDPISGHTALYWYRQSLGQGLEFLIYFQGNSAPDKSGLPSDRFSAERTGGSVSTLTIQRTQQEDSAVYLCASSSGQINSPLHFGNGTRLTVT.